The present entry profiles one TCR beta chain with its context. Positively selected for CCR7, the CD45RO-negative cells used as naive CD8 cells excluded terminally differentiated effector memory CD45RA+ cells. This entry belongs to a study of shared clonotypes between healthy human individuals. CDR3 length equals 16 residues. Looked up from germline, CDR1 is SGDLS and CDR2 is YYNGEE. With 4 bases clipped from V and 4 bases from J, the junction kept 11 bases outside the gene matches. The protocol was immunoSEQ multiplex PCR, while the TCRdb copy is restricted to in-frame clones and leaves out a portion. The sample has some 2,100,000 clones; approximately 94% are singletons.

The specimen sequenced was naive CD8+ T cells from PBMCs. This clonotype was sampled from a man in his late teens or twenties in good health. Some clones in this sample may be carry-over from other donors' samples. This rearrangement joins TRBV9 to TRBJ1-2; 9 bases map to TRBD1. CDR3 bases: TGTGCCAGCAGCAAGACAACAGGGGGCGGCATCTATGGCTACACCTTC. The encoded protein is CASSKTTGGGIYGYTF.